A single sample gave rise to the 25 T cell receptor beta chains below, sequenced in a study of shared clonotypes between healthy human individuals (dated by TCRdb to 2019 to 2021). The library was made by the immunoSEQ multiplex PCR assay. TCRdb re-hosts the immuneACCESS table, in-frame sequences only. Its copies lack some clones; in the studies checked, an unresolved V gene accounts for under half of them, and the cause for the rest is not known. This sample holds roughly 2.1 million clones; under 95% were observed only once. The ten largest account for more than 1.5% of the sample. CD8 naive samples consisted of CD45RO-negative cells that were positively selected for CCR7, yielding a CD45RA+CCR7+ population without TemRA cells. Material: naive CD8+ T cells from PBMCs. According to the study, the label for this sample's cell subset or site signals: CD45RA+CCR7+. These receptors were collected from a man between 18 and 29 years old in good health. Some clones in this sample may be carry-over from other donors' samples.

This chain joins TRBV19 and TRBJ2-1; tentative D call: TRBD2 (5 bases). CDR1 and CDR2 from the germline V gene are LNHDA and SQIVND (reference sequence). Trimming shortened V by 1 base and J by 9 bases, and 16 bases separated the two germline ends. CDR3 size: 15 residues. The CDR3 nucleotides are TGTGCCAGTAGTATAGTATTACCCGGGATGTCTGAGCAGTTCTTC. Translated: CASSIVLPGMSEQFF.

The chain has TRBV6-1 and TRBJ1-4; 8 nucleotides match TRBD1. This CDR3 contains 16 residues. Trimming at V came to 4 bases and at J to 4 bases, leaving 8 bases not matched to a gene. The germline V gene has CDR1 MNHNS and CDR2 SASEGT. CDR3 region: CASSVIQGGGNEKLFF. The CDR3 nucleotides read TGTGCCAGCAGTGTAATACAGGGGGGAGGTAATGAAAAACTGTTTTTT.

With regard to this clone: This same CDR3 is encoded by further DNA sequences in the sample. The rearrangement joins TRBV30 to TRBJ2-5; D uncertain. The J call is in doubt because the DNA end fits TRBJ2-7 better. Germline V gene data show CDR1 as GTSNPN and CDR2 as SVGIG (reference sequence). This CDR3 is built from 10 residues. CDR3 loop: CAWSGYEQYF. As DNA, the CDR3 is TGTGCCTGGAGTGGGTACGAGCAGTACTTC.

The chain is built from TRBV7-2 and TRBJ1-1; D perhaps matches TRBD1 (6 bases). Germline V gene lookup returns CDR1 SGHTA and CDR2 FQGNSA. V was pared by 1 base and J by 4 bases, with 10 bases between. The CDR3 is 14 amino acids. The CDR3 region is CASSLGGGSTEAFF. The CDR3 DNA sequence: TGTGCCAGCAGCTTAGGCGGGGGCAGCACTGAAGCTTTCTTT.

The chain employs TRBV9 and TRBJ1-4, with D uncertain. CDR3 length: 15 residues. CDR1 SGDLS and CDR2 YYNGEE come from the germline V gene. The V end was cut by 3 bases, the J end by 0 bases, with 9 bases between. CDR3 protein: CASSASGTTNEKLFF. CDR3 bases: TGTGCCAGCAGCGCCTCCGGGACAACTAATGAAAAACTGTTTTTT.

The V and J genes are TRBV27 and TRBJ2-3; TRBD2 matches 8 bases. This CDR3 has 17 residues. Germline V gene sequence: CDR1 MNHEY, CDR2 SMNVEV (reference sequence). Trimming cost V 5 bases and J 4 bases; bases outside gene matches: 14. CDR3 bases: TGTGCCAGCAGTCTACTCCTCATAGCGGGAAAAGCAGATACGCAGTATTTT. The encoded protein is CASSLLLIAGKADTQYF.

To note about this clone: The sample contains more than one DNA sequence encoding this CDR3. The chain couples TRBV9 to TRBJ2-1, with D possibly matching TRBD1 (5 bases). The CDR3 loop spans 12 amino acids. The V and J ends lost 2 bases and 9 bases respectively, with 9 bases between them. Germline V lookup: CDR1 SGDLS, CDR2 YYNGEE. The CDR3 loop is CASSVNRGEQFF. CDR3 sequence (DNA): TGTGCCAGCAGCGTTAATAGGGGTGAGCAGTTCTTC.

Turning to this clone: The sample holds other DNA sequences that translate to the same CDR3. The rearrangement joins TRBV7-9 to TRBJ1-1; D call uncertain. Trimming left V 2 bases short and J 3 bases short, with 4 bases between. This CDR3 comprises 12 residues. Germline-derived CDR1 and CDR2 are SEHNR and FQNEAQ (reference sequence). The CDR3 sequence: CASSLLDTEAFF. In nucleotides, the CDR3 is TGTGCCAGCAGCTTATTGGACACTGAAGCTTTCTTT.

V is TRBV6-6 and J is TRBJ2-1; TRBD2 aligns across 12 bases. In germline, CDR1 is MNHNY, CDR2 SVGAGI (reference sequence). The CDR3 has 16 residues. The V gene end was trimmed by 2 bases and the J gene end by 12 bases; junction bases not matched to a gene: 11. For the CDR3, the DNA is TGTGCCAGCAGTTACCCAACTAGCGGGAGGCCCCAGGGGCAGTTCTTC. It specifies CASSYPTSGRPQGQFF.

The count of this clone is one. Within the sample, other DNA sequences also encode this same CDR3. The chain links TRBV30 to TRBJ2-7; D perhaps matches TRBD2 (5 bases). Germline V lookup: CDR1 GTSNPN, CDR2 SVGIG (reference sequence). Trimming left V 0 bases short and J 5 bases short, with 8 bases between. The CDR3 loop spans 12 amino acids. The CDR3 is CAWSVRGDEQYF. CDR3 coding DNA: TGTGCCTGGAGTGTACGGGGTGACGAGCAGTACTTC.

The J gene is TRBJ1-1, the V gene TRBV28; D ambiguous. This CDR3 region has 13 residues. Between the trimmed V and J ends, which lost 6 bases and 4 bases, there was a span of 12 bases. Germline assignment: CDR1 MDHEN and CDR2 SYDVKM. The CDR3 DNA reads as TGTGCCAGCAGGTACGGAAGGGCCACTGAAGCTTTCTTT. It codes for CASRYGRATEAFF.

This sequence joins TRBV4-1 and TRBJ1-6; D is undetermined. The CDR3 loop spans 16 amino acids. Germline V gene data show CDR1 as MGHRA and CDR2 as YSYEKL. V lost 5 bases and J lost 0, with 11 bases in between. CDR3 nucleotide sequence: TGCGCCAGCAGCGTGGGGAGGAGCTCCTATAATTCACCCCTCCACTTT. This codes for CASSVGRSSYNSPLHF.

The chain carries TRBV7-3 and TRBJ2-1; 8 bases match TRBD2. The CDR3 has 16 amino acids. With V trimmed by 2 bases and J by 7 bases, 10 bases remained unmatched. Looked up from germline, CDR1 is SGHTA and CDR2 is FQGTGA. CDR3 region: CASSLGGAGVGNEQFF. CDR3 coding DNA: TGTGCCAGCAGCTTAGGGGGAGCGGGAGTTGGAAATGAGCAGTTCTTC. The full variable domain, in which reference TRBV7-3 and TRBJ2-1 provide the parts outside the CDR3, is GAGVSQTPSNKVTEKGKYVELRCDPISGHTALYWYRQSLGQGPEFLIYFQGTGAADDSGLPNDRFFAVRPEGSVSTLKIQRTERGDSAVYLCASSLGGAGVGNEQFFGPGTRLTVL.

The rearrangement joins TRBV10-3 to TRBJ1-6; possibly TRBD1 for D (5 bases). Trimming stripped 3 bases from V and 7 bases from J, with 13 bases between. The CDR3 runs to 15 residues. Germline V CDR1 and CDR2: ENHRY, SYGVKD. CDR3 sequence (DNA): TGTGCCATCAGTGATGCGGCAGGGCGGAATTCACCCCTCCACTTT. This translates into CAISDAAGRNSPLHF.

The chain combines TRBV10-3 with TRBJ2-2; TRBD1 might be the D (6 bases). V lost 6 bases and J 1 base, leaving 6 bases between the germline ends. The CDR3 contains 13 residues. Germline values: CDR1 ENHRY, CDR2 SYGVKD. The CDR3 nucleotides read TGTGCCATCAGACAGGGGAACACCGGGGAGCTGTTTTTT. Amino acid sequence: CAIRQGNTGELFF.

The table lists this clone with a count of one. This sequence joins TRBV7-6 and TRBJ1-2; 10 bases map to TRBD1. The CDR3 runs to 19 residues. J was trimmed by 1 base and V by 0 bases; bases with no gene match: 11. The germline V gene has CDR1 SGHVS and CDR2 FNYEAQ. The CDR3 bases are TGTGCCAGCAGCTTAGCTGAGGGACAGGGGACCCCCCTTAACTATGGCTACACCTTC. Residues: CASSLAEGQGTPLNYGYTF.

V gene TRBV9 combines with J gene TRBJ2-1; D uncertain. Per germline, CDR1 SGDLS and CDR2 YYNGEE. V shed 0 bases and J shed 5 bases, with 9 bases lying between them. The CDR3 is 14 residues long. CDR3 nucleotide sequence: TGTGCCAGCAGCGTAGGCTCTATCCACAATGAGCAGTTCTTC. This encodes CASSVGSIHNEQFF. Full variable domain (rest looked up from reference TRBV9 and TRBJ2-1): DSGVTQTPKHLITATGQRVTLRCSPRSGDLSVYWYQQSLDQGLQFLIQYYNGEERAKGNILERFSAQQFPDLHSELNLSSLELGDSALYFCASSVGSIHNEQFFGPGTRLTVL.

J is TRBJ2-5 and V is TRBV29-1, with D perhaps TRBD2 (5 bases). V dropped 6 bases and J dropped 2 bases, with 19 bases sitting between them. The germline V gene has CDR1 SQVTM and CDR2 ANQGSEA. The CDR3 loop spans 15 amino acids. The CDR3 sequence: CSVIVSPWEQETQYF. The CDR3 DNA reads TGCAGCGTGATAGTCTCGCCGTGGGAGCAAGAGACCCAGTACTTC. Together with reference TRBV29-1 and TRBJ2-5, the CDR3 gives the full variable domain: SAVISQKPSRDICQRGTSLTIQCQVDSQVTMMFWYRQQPGQSLTLIATANQGSEATYESGFVIDKFPISRPNLTFSTLTVSNMSPEDSSIYLCSVIVSPWEQETQYFGPGTRLLVL.

The chain joins TRBV5-4 to TRBJ2-7, with 9 bases matching TRBD1. The germline CDR1 and CDR2 sequences are SGHNT and YYREEE (reference sequence). Losses at the gene ends were 3 bases for V and 4 bases for J; bases not matched to a gene: 5. The CDR3 runs to 14 residues. CDR3 amino acids: CASSSGQGLYEQYF. CDR3 coding DNA: TGTGCCAGCAGCTCCGGACAGGGGCTGTACGAGCAGTACTTC.

The rearrangement joins TRBV7-2 to TRBJ2-3; D possibly corresponds to TRBD1 (6 bases). The germline V gene encodes CDR1 SGHTA and CDR2 FQGNSA. The ends were cut back, 5 bases at V and 2 bases at J, with 11 bases in the middle. CDR3 length: 14 amino acids. The CDR3 nucleotides are TGTGCCAGCAGCCCAGGACAGAACACAGATACGCAGTATTTT. Translated: CASSPGQNTDTQYF.

The V call is TRBV28, the J call TRBJ2-7, with 10 positions matching TRBD1. CDR1 and CDR2 from the germline V gene are MDHEN and SYDVKM. Germline trimming cut 10 bases from V and 4 bases from J; bases unmatched to any gene: 7. The CDR3 spans 13 residues. CDR3 sequence reads: CATTWGQGYEQYF. The CDR3 bases are TGTGCCACCACGTGGGGACAGGGGTACGAGCAGTACTTC. The full variable domain, in which reference TRBV28 and TRBJ2-7 provide the parts outside the CDR3, is DVKVTQSSRYLVKRTGEKVFLECVQDMDHENMFWYRQDPGLGLRLIYFSYDVKMKEKGDIPEGYSVSREKKERFSLILESASTNQTSMYLCATTWGQGYEQYFGPGTRLTVT.

The rearrangement links TRBV14 to TRBJ2-7, with 8 bases lining up with TRBD1. Per the germline V gene, CDR1 is SGHDN and CDR2 is FVKESK. The CDR3 consists of 14 residues. V lost 4 bases, J lost 3 bases, and 5 bases stayed unmatched. CDR3 region: CASSRRGQVYEQYF. The CDR3 DNA follows: TGTGCCAGCAGCCGACGGGGACAGGTCTACGAGCAGTACTTC.

The chain recombines TRBV9 with TRBJ2-7, with unresolved D. With 3 bases removed from V and 6 bases from J, the gap between germline ends came to 10 bases. Germline V gives CDR1 SGDLS, CDR2 YYNGEE. This CDR3 has 12 residues. As DNA, the CDR3 is TGTGCCAGCAGCGCCGCCAGTGCCGAGCAGTACTTC. This codes for CASSAASAEQYF.

J is TRBJ2-7 and V is TRBV6-6; D perhaps matches TRBD1 (6 bases). The CDR3 covers 13 residues. Germline CDR1 MNHNY, CDR2 SVGAGI (reference sequence). Trimming took 3 bases from V and 4 from J, leaving 10 bases between them. In DNA form, the CDR3 reads TGTGCCAGCAGTTATCCCGGACAGTACGAGCAGTACTTC. Translating gives CASSYPGQYEQYF.

This chain joins TRBV9 and TRBJ2-4, with D perhaps matching TRBD1 or TRBD2 (6 bases each). V was trimmed by 0 bases and J by 3 bases, leaving 13 bases between them. In germline, CDR1 is SGDLS, CDR2 YYNGEE. The CDR3 contains 16 residues. This chain's CDR3 is CASSVDWGAGKNIQYF. Here the CDR3 DNA reads TGTGCCAGCAGCGTAGATTGGGGGGCAGGCAAAAACATTCAGTACTTC.